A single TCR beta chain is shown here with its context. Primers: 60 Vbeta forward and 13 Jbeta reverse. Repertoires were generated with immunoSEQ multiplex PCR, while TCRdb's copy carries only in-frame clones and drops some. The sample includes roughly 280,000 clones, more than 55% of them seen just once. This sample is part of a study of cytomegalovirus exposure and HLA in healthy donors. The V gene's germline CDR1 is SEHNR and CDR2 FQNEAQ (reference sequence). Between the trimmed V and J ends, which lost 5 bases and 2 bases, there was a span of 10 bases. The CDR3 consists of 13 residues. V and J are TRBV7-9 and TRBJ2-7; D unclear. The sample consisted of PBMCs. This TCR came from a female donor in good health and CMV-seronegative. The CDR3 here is CASSPRATYEQYF. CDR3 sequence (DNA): TGTGCCAGCAGCCCTCGCGCCACCTACGAGCAGTACTTC.